One sample yielded the 17 T cell receptor beta chains listed below, sequenced in a study of cytomegalovirus exposure and HLA in healthy donors. Primers included in the PCR were 60 Vbeta and 13 Jbeta primers. Assay: immunoSEQ multiplex PCR; the TCRdb copy retains only in-frame clones and omits some. The repertoire includes about 110,000 clones, 81% of them detected once, and 2.2% sits in the top ten. The specimen was PBMCs. All receptors derive from a woman between 25 and 40 years old in good health and CMV-seronegative.

The gene calls are TRBV11-2 and TRBJ2-5; tentatively, D is TRBD2 (6 bases). CDR1 is SGHAT, CDR2 FQNNGV, per germline. V lost 3 bases to trimming and J lost 1 base, with 18 bases between them. The CDR3 runs 17 residues. This CDR3 is CASSFTGGWSSQETQYF. CDR3 nucleotide sequence: TGTGCCAGCAGCTTCACCGGAGGGTGGTCATCCCAAGAGACCCAGTACTTC.

The chain links TRBV4-2 to TRBJ2-1; 8 bases line up with TRBD2. Per germline, CDR1 LGHNA and CDR2 YNFKEQ. Losses at the gene ends were 0 bases for V and 8 bases for J; bases not matched to a gene: 6. This CDR3 has 15 residues. CDR3 nucleotides: TGTGCCAGCAGCCAAGAAAGCGGGAGTTGGGATGAGCAGTTCTTC. Translating it yields CASSQESGSWDEQFF.

The chain is built from TRBV2 and TRBJ1-5; D possibly corresponds to TRBD1 (6 bases). This CDR3 is built from 12 residues. The germline gives CDR1 SNHLY, CDR2 FYNNEI. V was pared by 10 bases and J by 3 bases, with 10 bases between. The CDR3 sequence: CAIGQYNQPQHF. The CDR3 DNA reads as TGTGCCATAGGACAGTACAATCAGCCCCAGCATTTT.

With respect to this clone: One end of the junction does not line up with germline, which may come from a read error. The chain couples TRBV7-9 to TRBJ2-2; D call uncertain. This CDR3 contains 12 residues. From germline, CDR1 is SEHNR and CDR2 FQNEAQ (reference sequence). The CDR3 nucleotides are TGTTCCAGCAGCGTCCCCAGCGGGGAGCTGTTTTTT. Its translation: CSSSVPSGELFF.

J is TRBJ2-3 and V is TRBV19; possible D gene TRBD1, 7 bases. The CDR3 is made up of 16 amino acids. Germline V CDR1 and CDR2: LNHDA, SQIVND (reference sequence). The V end lost 0 bases, the J end lost 6 bases, and 16 bases lay between the germline ends. The CDR3 spells CASSIDPGGLSDTQYF. CDR3 DNA: TGTGCCAGTAGTATAGACCCAGGGGGGCTATCGGATACGCAGTATTTT.

The V call is TRBV6-1, the J call TRBJ2-5, with D tentatively TRBD2 (6 bases). The V gene lost 7 bases and the J gene lost 5 bases, with 14 bases spanning the gap. The CDR3 totals 13 residues. Germline CDR1 and CDR2: MNHNS and SASEGT. CDR3 loop: CASTDSGLETQYF. The DNA for the CDR3 is TGTGCCAGCACCGACAGCGGGCTGGAGACCCAGTACTTC.

The chain uses TRBV4-2 and TRBJ2-3; 7 nucleotides line up with TRBD2. CDR3 length: 16 residues. V was pared by 1 base and J by 0 bases, with 4 bases of the junction left unmatched. Germline V gene data show CDR1 as LGHNA and CDR2 as YNFKEQ. CDR3 nucleotides: TGTGCCAGCAGCCAAGTCGGGAGGTCTAGCACAGATACGCAGTATTTT. Translated: CASSQVGRSSTDTQYF.

The chain links TRBV29-1 to TRBJ1-2; D is ambiguous. The CDR3 is made up of 13 amino acids. Germline V gene lookup returns CDR1 SQVTM and CDR2 ANQGSEA. Trimming pared 1 base from V and 8 bases from J, leaving 14 bases between. CDR3 region: CSVEGHTGYGYTF. The CDR3 coding sequence is TGCAGCGTTGAAGGGCATACGGGTTACGGCTACACCTTC.

The chain joins TRBV29-1 to TRBJ2-1; D remains ambiguous. Trimming stripped 5 bases from V and 10 bases from J, with 9 bases between. CDR3 size: 10 residues. Germline V lookup: CDR1 SQVTM, CDR2 ANQGSEA. CDR3 amino acids: CSVQAQEQFF. CDR3 in DNA: TGCAGCGTTCAAGCCCAAGAGCAGTTCTTC.

The chain employs TRBV5-1 and TRBJ2-7, with D possibly being TRBD2 (6 bases). Trimming left V 4 bases short and J 2 bases short, with 19 bases between. CDR3 length equals 16 residues. Per the germline V gene, CDR1 is SGHRS and CDR2 is YFSETQ. The CDR3: CASSAYPGTSTYEQYF. In DNA form, the CDR3 reads TGCGCCAGCAGCGCTTACCCCGGGACTTCAACCTACGAGCAGTACTTC.

J is TRBJ2-6 and V is TRBV6-1; D gene uncertain. The CDR3 length is 15 residues. V was trimmed by 4 bases and J by 0 bases, leaving 7 bases between them. Looked up from germline, CDR1 is MNHNS and CDR2 is SASEGT. For the CDR3, the DNA is TGTGCCAGCAGTGCAGTTAACTCTGGGGCCAACGTCCTGACTTTC. Encoded protein: CASSAVNSGANVLTF.

V gene TRBV11-2 combines with J gene TRBJ1-1; D might be TRBD1 (6 bases). Trimming removed 5 bases from V and 4 bases from J, with 11 bases in between. The CDR3 totals 13 residues. The V gene's germline CDR1 is SGHAT and CDR2 FQNNGV. The CDR3 DNA follows: TGTGCCAGCAGCCCGGACAGATTCACTGAAGCTTTCTTT. It yields the protein CASSPDRFTEAFF.

The chain joins TRBV11-1 to TRBJ2-5; possibly TRBD2 for D (6 bases). Trimming removed 3 bases from V and 1 base from J, with 6 bases in between. From germline, CDR1 is SGHAT and CDR2 FQDESV (reference sequence). The CDR3 runs to 13 residues. The CDR3 sequence is CASSFGGQETQYF. In DNA, the CDR3 is TGTGCCAGCAGCTTCGGGGGCCAAGAGACCCAGTACTTC.

The chain has TRBV4-3 and TRBJ2-7, with 8 bases lining up with TRBD1. The CDR3 spans 14 residues. CDR1 and CDR2 (germline): LGHNA, YSLEER. With V trimmed by 0 bases and J by 6 bases, 4 bases remained unmatched. This CDR3 reads CASSQDRGLGEQYF. The CDR3 DNA reads as TGCGCCAGCAGCCAAGACAGGGGGCTAGGCGAGCAGTACTTC.

The chain links TRBV10-3 to TRBJ2-7; D might be TRBD1 (8 bases). The CDR3 runs 15 residues. The V end lost 6 bases, the J end lost 1 base, and 16 bases lay between the germline ends. Germline-derived CDR1 and CDR2 are ENHRY and SYGVKD. DNA for the CDR3: TGTGCCATCAGGGGGGGGACAGGTGCATCCTACGAGCAGTACTTC. It codes for CAIRGGTGASYEQYF.

The genes are TRBV5-1 and TRBJ1-3; TRBD1 might be the D (6 bases). V lost 4 bases and J 0 bases, leaving 14 bases between the germline ends. This CDR3 is 16 amino acids long. CDR1 SGHRS and CDR2 YFSETQ come from the germline V gene. CDR3: CASSRDRPGSGNTIYF. The CDR3 region has the DNA TGCGCCAGCAGCCGCGACAGGCCCGGCTCTGGAAACACCATATATTTT.

V gene TRBV5-4 combines with J gene TRBJ2-3, with D possibly being TRBD2 (6 bases). Trimming took 0 bases from V and 6 from J, leaving 17 bases between them. Germline V gene data show CDR1 as SGHNT and CDR2 as YYREEE (reference sequence). The CDR3 covers 16 residues. The CDR3 protein is CASSLGGVRAADTQYF. As DNA, the CDR3 is TGTGCCAGCAGCTTGGGGGGGGTTCGGGCGGCGGATACGCAGTATTTT. The full variable domain, in which reference TRBV5-4 and TRBJ2-3 provide the parts outside the CDR3, is ETGVTQSPTHLIKTRGQQVTLRCSSQSGHNTVSWYQQALGQGPQFIFQYYREEENGRGNFPPRFSGLQFPNYSSELNVNALELDDSALYLCASSLGGVRAADTQYFGPGTRLTVL.